The rows below give T cell receptor beta chains drawn from one sample of a study of cytomegalovirus exposure and HLA in healthy donors. The data were produced by immunoSEQ multiplex PCR, yet TCRdb's version contains in-frame clones alone and is incomplete. The sample has around 150,000 clones; 75% to 80% are singletons. Sequenced: PBMCs. The receptor set was obtained from a woman in her 30s in good health and CMV-seronegative. The CDR3 runs from the conserved cysteine through the conserved F or W. The D gene is left open where the match is weak. Clone size appears in some rows only: once, few, many, or a class for an expanded clone.

size	J	V	D	CDR3	DNA
-	TRBJ2-1	TRBV29-1	-	CSVGRGPSSYNEQFF	TGCAGCGTTGGGAGGGGGCCTAGCTCCTACAATGAGCAGTTCTTC
-	TRBJ1-5	TRBV6-6	TRBD1	CASSYDRVNQPQHF	TGTGCCAGCAGTTACGACAGGGTGAATCAGCCCCAGCATTTT
once	TRBJ2-7	TRBV9	TRBD1	CASSEQGGSYEQYF	TGTGCCAGCAGCGAACAGGGGGGCTCCTACGAGCAGTACTTC
-	TRBJ2-5	TRBV15	TRBD1	CATSEGQGETQYF	TGTGCCACCAGCGAGGGACAGGGAGAGACCCAGTACTTC
-	TRBJ1-1	TRBV9	TRBD1	CASSPRQGMRDTEAFF	TGTGCCAGCAGCCCTAGACAGGGCATGCGGGACACTGAAGCTTTTTTT
-	TRBJ1-1	TRBV2	-	CAGNRDTTMNTEAFF	TGTGCCGGGAACAGGGATACCACGATGAACACTGAAGCTTTCTTT
-	TRBJ2-5	TRBV28	-	CASSLGGITETQYF	TGTGCCAGCAGTTTAGGGGGGATTACTGAGACCCAGTACTTC
-	TRBJ2-5	TRBV15	TRBD2	CATSRDLAGGRETQYF	TGTGCCACCAGCAGAGATCTGGCGGGGGGGCGAGAGACCCAGTACTTC
-	TRBJ2-2	TRBV2	-	CASSALRVEELFF	TGTGCCAGCAGCGCTTTGAGGGTAGAGGAGCTGTTTTTT
-	TRBJ1-2	TRBV30	TRBD1	CAWTRGQGRNGYTF	TGTGCCTGGACCAGAGGACAGGGAAGAAATGGCTACACCTTC
once	TRBJ2-5	TRBV18	-	CASSPIVETQYF	TGTGCCAGCTCACCAATAGTTGAGACCCAGTACTTC
-	TRBJ2-1	TRBV6-4	TRBD2	CASSDYGGGYNEQFF	TGTGCCAGCAGTGACTATGGCGGGGGCTACAATGAGCAGTTCTTC
-	TRBJ2-3	TRBV9	-	CASSSRFWGDTDTQYF	TGTGCCAGCAGCTCCCGATTTTGGGGGGACACAGATACGCAGTATTTT
-	TRBJ1-2	TRBV7-9	TRBD1	CASSAGQGHYGYTF	TGTGCCAGCAGCGCCGGACAGGGACACTATGGCTACACCTTC